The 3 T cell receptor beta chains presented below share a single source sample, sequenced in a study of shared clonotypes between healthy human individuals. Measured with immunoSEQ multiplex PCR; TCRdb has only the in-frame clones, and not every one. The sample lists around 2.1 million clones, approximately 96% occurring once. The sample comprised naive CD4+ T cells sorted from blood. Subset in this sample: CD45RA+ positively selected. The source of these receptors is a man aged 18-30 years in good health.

This CDR3 is CASSFENTGELFF. As DNA, the CDR3 is TGTGCCAGCAGCTTCGAGAACACCGGGGAGCTGTTTTTT. The chain joins TRBV11-2 to TRBJ2-2, with D uncertain. Trimming took off 3 bases at V and 1 base at J, with 3 bases between the two ends. Germline V gives CDR1 SGHAT, CDR2 FQNNGV. The length of the CDR3 is 13 residues.

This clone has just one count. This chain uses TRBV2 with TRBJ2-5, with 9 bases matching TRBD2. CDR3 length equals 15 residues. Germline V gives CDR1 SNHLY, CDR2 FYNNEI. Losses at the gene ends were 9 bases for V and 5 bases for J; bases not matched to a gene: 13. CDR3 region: CASTGTSRNQETQYF. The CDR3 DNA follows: TGTGCCAGTACTGGGACTAGCAGAAATCAGGAGACCCAGTACTTC.

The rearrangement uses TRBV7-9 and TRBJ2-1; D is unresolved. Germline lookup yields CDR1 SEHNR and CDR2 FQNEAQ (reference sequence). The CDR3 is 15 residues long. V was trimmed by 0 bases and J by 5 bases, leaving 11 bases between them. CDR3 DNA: TGTGCCAGCAGCTTAGCCTTGGGTCAGAACAATGAGCAGTTCTTC. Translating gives CASSLALGQNNEQFF.